Here is one T cell receptor (beta chain) with its context. Its antigen is as yet unknown. The data derive from a study of T cells after yellow fever vaccination. Study results and caveats: Compared with primary, the secondary response was weaker and peaked at day 5, not 15.

Template switching with 5'RACE generated the TCR cDNA and added a universal primer site and UMIs. TCRdb re-derived calls from the 5' RACE reads in MiXCR, one entry per CDR3 protein. The table shows approximately 600,000 distinct CDR3 sequences, with around 12% occurring only once. CDR3 length: 15 residues. V shed 7 bases, J shed 0 bases, and the junction held 4 bases outside the gene matches. The rearrangement uses TRBV12-3 or TRBV12-4 and TRBJ2-1; 9 positions match TRBD1. The receptor was isolated from a man aged 25 to 40 who received the YFV17D yellow fever vaccine. This specimen consisted of PBMCs, obtained on the day of the yellow fever booster vaccination. CDR3 nucleotide sequence: TGTGCCAGCAAGACAGGGGGAGGCTCCTACAATGAGCAGTTCTTC. It yields the protein CASKTGGGSYNEQFF.